Below, 20 T cell receptor beta chains from the same sample are listed, as sequenced in a study of blood T cell repertoires in COVID-19. Generated by immunoSEQ multiplex PCR, the TCRdb table keeps only in-frame clones and is missing some. The sample shows about 180,000 clones, approximately 87% of them seen only once. Sequencing was carried out using peripheral blood. The source of these receptors is a middle-aged man with active or convalescent COVID-19.

V usage is TRBV19 and J usage is TRBJ2-7, with TRBD2 as a possible D gene (6 bases). The ends were cut back, 3 bases at V and 2 bases at J, with 14 bases in the middle. The CDR3 has 15 residues. Germline CDR1 LNHDA, CDR2 SQIVND (reference sequence). The CDR3 DNA follows: TGTGCCAGTAGTATGGGCGGGGTAACCACCTACGAGCAGTACTTC. Translation gives CASSMGGVTTYEQYF.

This clone has just a few counts. The chain recombines TRBV9 with TRBJ1-6; no firm D call. The CDR3 has 16 amino acids. Germline CDR1 is SGDLS and CDR2 is YYNGEE. V lost 0 bases, J lost 0 bases, and 7 bases lay in between. The CDR3 spells CASSVAAGSYNSPLHF. CDR3 sequence (DNA): TGTGCCAGCAGCGTAGCTGCCGGCTCCTATAATTCACCCCTCCACTTT.

The chain is built from TRBV18 and TRBJ1-3, with a tentative D call TRBD1 (5 bases). The CDR3 has 15 residues. V lost 5 bases and J lost 0, with 11 bases in between. CDR1 is KGHSH, CDR2 LQKENI, per germline. CDR3 coding DNA: TGTGCCAGCTCATCGCAGGGACTCTCTGGAAACACCATATATTTT. Protein product: CASSSQGLSGNTIYF.

The rearrangement joins TRBV4-1 to TRBJ1-1; 9 bases match TRBD1. The CDR3 contains 15 residues. Losses at the gene ends were 5 bases for V and 2 bases for J; bases not matched to a gene: 6. Germline V gives CDR1 MGHRA, CDR2 YSYEKL. CDR3 DNA sequence: TGCGCCAGCAGCGTTGGGGACAGGGATAACACTGAAGCTTTCTTT. It specifies CASSVGDRDNTEAFF.

V is TRBV25-1 and J is TRBJ1-3; 9 bases agree with TRBD1. The CDR3 runs to 16 residues. Trimming at V came to 6 bases and at J to 3 bases, leaving 9 bases not matched to a gene. Germline V gene sequence: CDR1 MGHDK, CDR2 SYGVNS. The DNA for the CDR3 is TGTGCCAGCAGCCCTAGGACAGGGGCGATTGGAAACACCATATATTTT. This encodes CASSPRTGAIGNTIYF.

Turning to this clone: The germline gene is not matched at one end of the junction; a read error may be the cause. The V gene is TRBV7-7, the J gene TRBJ2-1; TRBD2 is a possible D gene (7 bases). Germline values: CDR1 SSHAT, CDR2 FNYEAQ (reference sequence). The length of the CDR3 is 15 residues. This CDR3 reads CASSLNGGPFNEQFF. For the CDR3, the DNA is TGTGCTAGCAGCTTAAACGGGGGGCCGTTCAATGAGCAGTTCTTC.

The DNA for the CDR3 is TGCGCCAGCAGTGAGTACCCAGGTGAAGCTTTCTTT. Translation: CASSEYPGEAFF. The chain uses TRBV10-1 and TRBJ1-1; D gene unclear. V was trimmed by 1 base and J by 7 bases, leaving 7 bases between them. The CDR3 extends over 12 amino acids. Germline V gene lookup returns CDR1 WNHNN and CDR2 SYGVQD (reference sequence).

This clone was detected only a few times. The V gene is TRBV7-6, the J gene TRBJ1-5; 9 positions agree with TRBD1. With V trimmed by 3 bases and J by 4 bases, 7 bases remained unmatched. The V gene's germline CDR1 is SGHVS and CDR2 FNYEAQ. The CDR3 contains 16 residues. The CDR3 here is CASSLGRTGVNQPQHF. Written as DNA, the CDR3 is TGTGCCAGCAGCTTGGGCAGGACAGGGGTTAATCAGCCCCAGCATTTT.

The chain combines TRBV5-1 with TRBJ2-2; TRBD2 matches 14 bases. The CDR3 sequence is 21 residues long. Trimming took 4 bases from V and 0 from J; bases not matched to a gene: 14. The V gene's germline CDR1 is SGHRS and CDR2 YFSETQ. The CDR3, as DNA: TGCGCCAGCAGCCCCGTTCTCCCCGGGACTAGCGGGGGAACGAACACCGGGGAGCTGTTTTTT. Translation: CASSPVLPGTSGGTNTGELFF.

This rearrangement joins TRBV5-3 to TRBJ1-1; perhaps TRBD1 as D (5 bases). TRBV5-3 is designated an ORF whose function remains uncertain. The V end was cut by 2 bases, the J end by 5 bases, with 16 bases between. This CDR3 region has 15 residues. CDR3 residues: CARSFSRDKGTEAFF. In DNA form, the CDR3 reads TGTGCCAGAAGCTTCAGTAGGGATAAGGGGACTGAAGCTTTCTTT.

J is TRBJ1-2 and V is TRBV4-3; D gene ambiguous. The germline CDR1 and CDR2 sequences are LGHNA and YSLEER. The CDR3 is 14 amino acids. The ends were cut back, 0 bases at V and 3 bases at J, with 8 bases in the middle. CDR3 sequence reads: CASSQENSYYGYTF. CDR3 DNA: TGCGCCAGCAGCCAAGAAAACAGCTACTATGGCTACACCTTC.

J is TRBJ2-7 and V is TRBV5-4; TRBD2 matches at 9 bases. With 1 base clipped from V and 2 bases from J, the junction kept 4 bases outside the gene matches. The germline gives CDR1 SGHNT, CDR2 YYREEE (reference sequence). CDR3 length equals 15 residues. CDR3 region: CASSLYSGGAYEQYF. The DNA for the CDR3 is TGTGCCAGCAGCTTGTATAGCGGGGGTGCCTACGAGCAGTACTTC.

The CDR3 DNA reads TGTGCCAGCAGCTCGGGCGGGGAGTCCTCCTACAATGAGCAGTTCTTC. Its protein is CASSSGGESSYNEQFF. This chain uses TRBV11-2 with TRBJ2-1; D may be TRBD2 (6 bases). Per the germline V gene, CDR1 is SGHAT and CDR2 is FQNNGV. Between the trimmed V and J ends, which lost 4 bases and 0 bases, there was a span of 13 bases. The CDR3 extends over 16 amino acids.

The chain joins TRBV11-2 to TRBJ1-1; perhaps TRBD1 as D (5 bases). Germline V gives CDR1 SGHAT, CDR2 FQNNGV. This CDR3 comprises 11 residues. Trimming took off 4 bases at V and 8 bases at J, with 8 bases between the two ends. CDR3 region: CASSSRQEAFF. The CDR3 coding sequence is TGTGCCAGCAGCTCAAGACAGGAAGCTTTCTTT.

The chain couples TRBV11-2 to TRBJ2-7, with 11 bases identical to TRBD1. Trimming at V came to 3 bases and at J to 2 bases, leaving 6 bases not matched to a gene. This CDR3 is built from 16 residues. CDR1 and CDR2 (germline): SGHAT, FQNNGV. Here the CDR3 DNA reads TGTGCCAGCAGCTTCCGGACAGGGGGCCGGCCCTACGAGCAGTACTTC. It specifies CASSFRTGGRPYEQYF.

V is TRBV18 and J is TRBJ1-5; D unclear. In germline, CDR1 is KGHSH, CDR2 LQKENI. Trimming shortened V by 2 bases and J by 13 bases, and 12 bases separated the two germline ends. This CDR3 is 12 amino acids long. The CDR3 reads CASSPGGVGQHF. CDR3 nucleotides: TGTGCCAGCTCACCAGGAGGAGTCGGTCAGCATTTT.

The chain employs TRBV7-9 and TRBJ1-4; 7 bases match TRBD1. The CDR3 consists of 14 residues. Losses at the gene ends were 4 bases for V and 8 bases for J; bases not matched to a gene: 7. Germline V gives CDR1 SEHNR, CDR2 FQNEAQ (reference sequence). The CDR3 reads CASSSTGSSEKLFF. CDR3 sequence (DNA): TGTGCCAGCAGCTCGACAGGGAGTTCCGAAAAACTGTTTTTT.

The rearrangement uses TRBV14 and TRBJ1-2; TRBD1 matches 7 bases. Germline V CDR1 and CDR2: SGHDN, FVKESK. The CDR3 runs 13 residues. J gave up 6 bases and V 4 bases, and 5 bases lay outside the gene matches. CDR3 residues: CASSPRTGDGYTF. The DNA of the CDR3 is TGTGCCAGCAGCCCCCGGACAGGCGATGGCTACACCTTC.

The DNA of the CDR3 is TGTGCCAGCAGCTTCGGGGGTTCCCCCGGGGAGCTGTTTTTT. It specifies CASSFGGSPGELFF. The V and J genes are TRBV13 and TRBJ2-2; maybe TRBD2 (6 bases). The ends were cut back, 3 bases at V and 6 bases at J, with 11 bases in the middle. This CDR3 region has 14 residues. CDR1 and CDR2 (germline): PRHDT, FYEKMQ (reference sequence).

The chain recombines TRBV4-1 with TRBJ1-5; D possibly corresponds to TRBD1 (5 bases). V was trimmed by 4 bases and J by 3 bases, leaving 13 bases between them. Germline CDR1 MGHRA, CDR2 YSYEKL. This CDR3 has 15 amino acids. The DNA for the CDR3 is TGCGCCAGCAGCCCTTTAGACAGTCACAATCAGCCCCAGCATTTT. It specifies CASSPLDSHNQPQHF.